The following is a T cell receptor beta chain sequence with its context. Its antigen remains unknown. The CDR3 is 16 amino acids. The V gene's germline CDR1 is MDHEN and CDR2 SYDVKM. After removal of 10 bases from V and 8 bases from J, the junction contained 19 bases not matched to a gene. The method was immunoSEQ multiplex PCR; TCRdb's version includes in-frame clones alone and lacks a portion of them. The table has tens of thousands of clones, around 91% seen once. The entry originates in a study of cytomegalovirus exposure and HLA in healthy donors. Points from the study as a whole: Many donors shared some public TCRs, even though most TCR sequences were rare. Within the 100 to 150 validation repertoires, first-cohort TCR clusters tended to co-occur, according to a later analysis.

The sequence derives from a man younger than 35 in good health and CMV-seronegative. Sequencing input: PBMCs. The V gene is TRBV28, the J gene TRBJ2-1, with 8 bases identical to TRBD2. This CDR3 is CATQPPGGLGVDEQFF. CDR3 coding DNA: TGTGCCACCCAACCGCCGGGGGGACTAGGAGTAGATGAGCAGTTCTTC.